Below, one T cell receptor (beta chain) is given with its context. Its specificity is not known. Time point given: week 5, during vaccination. A 20-mer mutant IDH1 peptide at 300 ug was injected subcutaneously with topical imiquimod. The data stem from a study of a mutant IDH1 vaccine in newly diagnosed glioma. At the level of the study: Vaccination followed radiotherapy alone by 4-6 weeks, or accompanied temozolomide cycles.

With 1 base removed from V and 7 bases from J, the gap between germline ends came to 8 bases. This CDR3 spans 14 amino acids. The germline V gene has CDR1 SGHVS and CDR2 FQNEAQ. Study-level findings and limits: Any relationship between pseudoprogression and changes in top peripheral T cell clonotypes seemed absent.

Produced via immunoSEQ multiplex PCR; TCRdb's table is partial and in-frame only. The data contain around 61,000 clones, 80% to 90% of them singletons. The chain links TRBV7-8 to TRBJ1-6; D call uncertain. The material was PBMCs, obtained from a glioma patient whose treatment included an IDH1 peptide vaccine. The TCR comes from a woman aged 40 to 50 with glioma. CDR3 sequence reads: CASSLGSANSPLHF. CDR3 nucleotide sequence: TGTGCCAGCAGCTTAGGGAGTGCCAATTCACCCCTCCACTTT.